This T cell receptor beta chain came from a study of blood T cells in healthy people across ages (dated by TCRdb to the mid-2010s). As for the study more broadly: Template switching captured roughly one uniquely barcoded TCR beta cDNA molecule per two T cells in model experiments. Four age groups were formed from the donors: young (average 16 years), middle-aged (around 37), aged (roughly 58) and long-lived (around 82). Two additional independent replicas of 1 million unique cDNA reads from the same blood draw were analyzed for two donors (one aged 18 to 30 and one aged 80 or older). Using deep sequencing normalized with unique cDNA molecular identifiers, the study measured how TCR beta repertoire diversity changes with age. Results and caveats for the whole study, not just this receptor: As age increased, observed TCR beta diversity per million T cells dropped in a roughly linear way, and a significant reduction was already evident by age around 41. Bulk unsorted PBMC profiling prevented conclusive comparison of naive and antigen-experienced compartments. Estimates of total diversity based on one million sequenced T cells were regarded as lower bounds and as underestimates. There was a strong correlation between observed TCR beta diversity and the percentage of naive T cells measured by flow cytometry. The CMV infection status of donors was not known, potentially confounding age-related changes in expanded clonotypes. Compared with the aged group, the long-lived group had more naive CD4+ T cells, fewer expanded clones and increased TCR diversity, a pattern suggesting age selection.

In regard to this clonotype: Its antigen is unknown. Per-base quality was not reported, and no clone a single base away is much larger than it.

The germline V gene gives CDR1 as SGHRS and CDR2 as YFSETQ. From its cysteine to its phenylalanine, the CDR3 spans 15 amino acids. Only the CDR3 DNA is retained, 45 bases long and in frame from the first base. A distance of 16 bases separates the germline ends of V and J, which lose 5 bases and 4 bases respectively. To prepare the library, 5' RACE was applied. Instrument used: Illumina HiSeq 2500. The second PCR ran for roughly 7 to 12 cycles and used a J-beta primer mix along with a sample-barcoded 5' primer. A unique molecular identifier was introduced onto each TCR beta cDNA molecule by a template-switch 5' adaptor carrying 12 random nucleotides. Each sample yielded at least 2.5 million CDR3-containing paired-end reads. All of the RNA was converted into first-strand cDNA using the Mint cDNA synthesis kit, with a TRBC-specific oligonucleotide serving as the primer. After uracil-DNA glycosylase treatment, a first 18-cycle PCR used universal primers M1SS and BC2_uni_R on all cDNA. The authors' analysis ran thus. For normalization, 1 million high-quality reads were randomly selected from each sample, with every read carrying a distinct molecular identifier. Reads with shared molecular identifiers were discarded instead of being binned into consensus sequences. MiTCR, set to a Q25 quality threshold and the strictest error-elimination algorithm, was used for CDR3 identification, clonotype clustering and error correction. Lower-bound total TCR beta diversity was estimated with a nonparametric unseen species model using Euler transformation. TCRdb passed the public sequencing reads through fastp at Q25 and MiXCR, retaining productive beta sequences. Rows are combined by CDR3 protein, so each entry shows the most common genes and DNA. The V and J calls come from TCRdb's annotation, not from the publication. This sample is represented by roughly 1,000,000 distinct CDR3 sequences; approximately 25% of them were singletons. The biggest ten clones account for 0.65% to 0.95% of the sample.

Systemically healthy Caucasian individuals from Russia, some 40 in total and aged roughly 6 to 100 years, were included as donors. Ten milliliters of peripheral blood were collected from each donor into EDTA-treated Vacutainer tubes. Ficoll-Paque density-gradient centrifugation was used to isolate PBMCs, with at least 6 million obtained per sample. Trizol reagent was used to extract total RNA from PBMCs, with at least 5.5 micrograms per sample. For every donor, flow cytometry on a PBMC aliquot measured the percentage of naive CD45RAhigh/CD27high T cells. The same data also went into a second study, on T cells of mothers and their children. As that second study puts it: Nine systemically healthy Caucasian individuals served as donors, namely three mothers together with their six children. cDNA synthesis used all of the extracted RNA, with around 1.6 ug of RNA in each 15 ul reaction. In the second PCR, the M1S primer added sample barcodes and 2-4 random nucleotides. Over 10 million TCR beta CDR3 reads came from each mother, compared with 2.5 million to 3.5 million reads from each child. In both related and unrelated pairs, thymic selection shapes the output of TCR recombination in a similar way, with inherited differences having only a minor effect. Normalized repertoire overlap in related mother-child pairs was always slightly higher than in unrelated mother-child pairs, but the difference was never significant. Persistent microchimeric T cell clones were not detected, at a sensitivity of about 90 clones per million clonotypes. In the study, deep NGS was used to compare the TCR beta repertoires of mothers and children, and features distinguishing related mother-child pairs from unrelated individuals were sought. Mothers averaged roughly 40 +/- 4 years of age and children averaged about 12 +/- 4 years. Libraries were sequenced on Illumina HiSeq 2000 with 100+100 nt paired-end reads after adapter ligation with NEBNext reagents. To prevent cross-contamination, the mother and child libraries were prepared one month apart and sequenced in separate runs. Between about 500,000 and 2,100,000 distinct TCR beta clonotypes were identified per donor. Naive TCR beta clonotypes were estimated from low-frequency clonotypes matched to each donor's FACS-determined naive share, without sorting.

The clonotype originates from a girl aged 2 to 10 in good health. The sample comprised blood. Recombination linked TRBV5-1 to TRBJ1-5; tentative D gene TRBD1, with 5 bases matching. This receptor carries the CDR3 CASREDRGLNQPQHF. The nucleotide sequence reads TGCGCCAGCAGGGAAGACCGGGGCCTTAATCAGCCCCAGCATTTT. The variable domain in full, with residues beyond the CDR3 obtained from the reference TRBV5-1 and TRBJ1-5 genes, is KAGVTQTPRYLIKTRGQQVTLSCSPISGHRSVSWYQQTPGQGLQFLFEYFSETQRNKGNFPGRFSGRQFSNSRSEMNVSTLELGDSALYLCASREDRGLNQPQHFGDGTRLSIL.